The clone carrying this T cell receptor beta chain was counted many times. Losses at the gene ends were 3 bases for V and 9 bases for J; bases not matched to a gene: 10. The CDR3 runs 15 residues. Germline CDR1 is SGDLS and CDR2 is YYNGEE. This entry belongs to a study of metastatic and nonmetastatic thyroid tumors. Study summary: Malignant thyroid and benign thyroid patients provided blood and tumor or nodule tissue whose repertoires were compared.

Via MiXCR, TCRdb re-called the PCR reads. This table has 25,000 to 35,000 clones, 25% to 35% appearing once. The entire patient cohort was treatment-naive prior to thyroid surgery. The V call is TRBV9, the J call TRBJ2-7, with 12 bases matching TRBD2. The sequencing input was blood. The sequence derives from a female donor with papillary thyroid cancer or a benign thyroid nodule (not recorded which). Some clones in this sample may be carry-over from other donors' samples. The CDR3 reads CASSAGTSGFIGQYF. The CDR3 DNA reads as TGTGCCAGCAGCGCTGGGACTAGCGGGTTCATTGGGCAGTACTTC.